These T cell receptor beta chains were read from a single sample in a study of blood T cell repertoires in COVID-19. Here immunoSEQ multiplex PCR was the method, and the copy in TCRdb shows in-frame clones only, minus some. This table holds fewer than 250,000 clones, 85% found once. The sequenced sample was peripheral blood. Receptors were obtained from a woman aged 55-70 years with active or convalescent COVID-19. The conserved cysteine and the conserved F or W are not part of the CDR3 here. Each record gives: CDR3 protein, V gene, J gene, clone size. Size is stated for part of the rows, as once, few or many counts, or as a class when the clone is expanded.

CDR3aa: ASSLSPLIAGGVYEQY; v_gene: TRBV27; j_gene: TRBJ2-7; abundance: -
CDR3aa: ATSGSLGTNEKLF; v_gene: TRBV15; j_gene: TRBJ1-4; abundance: -
CDR3aa: ASSPFQLAGGEQY; v_gene: TRBV3-1/TRBV3-2; j_gene: TRBJ2-7; abundance: -
CDR3aa: ASSLGQGNTGELF; v_gene: TRBV14; j_gene: TRBJ2-2; abundance: -
CDR3aa: ASSGWTEAF; v_gene: TRBV6-5; j_gene: TRBJ1-1; abundance: -
CDR3aa: ASSSKGLAAFLSYNEQF; v_gene: TRBV7-9; j_gene: TRBJ2-1; abundance: once
CDR3aa: ATSDPRTGEKETQY; v_gene: TRBV24-1; j_gene: TRBJ2-5; abundance: -
CDR3aa: ASSLDRDGTEAF; v_gene: TRBV19; j_gene: TRBJ1-1; abundance: -
CDR3aa: SVLAGTGYGGGYT; v_gene: TRBV29-1; j_gene: TRBJ1-2; abundance: -
CDR3aa: ASSADRGDEQY; v_gene: TRBV9; j_gene: TRBJ2-7; abundance: -
CDR3aa: ASSEDQGSYNEQF; v_gene: TRBV10-1; j_gene: TRBJ2-1; abundance: -
CDR3aa: SASELDEAF; v_gene: TRBV29-1; j_gene: TRBJ1-1; abundance: -
CDR3aa: AISESAGEVNEQF; v_gene: TRBV10-3; j_gene: TRBJ2-1; abundance: -
CDR3aa: ASRRQGISGNTIY; v_gene: TRBV6-5; j_gene: TRBJ1-3; abundance: -
CDR3aa: ASSTRGTKDVAKNIQY; v_gene: TRBV13; j_gene: TRBJ2-4; abundance: -
CDR3aa: ASSLYREGTEAF; v_gene: TRBV18; j_gene: TRBJ1-1; abundance: once
CDR3aa: ASSLSPGLGYEQY; v_gene: TRBV5-1; j_gene: TRBJ2-7; abundance: -
CDR3aa: ASSRTGNTEAF; v_gene: TRBV6-5; j_gene: TRBJ1-1; abundance: -
CDR3aa: ASGTGHPRAGELF; v_gene: TRBV2; j_gene: TRBJ2-2; abundance: -
CDR3aa: ASSQSGRAEETQY; v_gene: TRBV7-9; j_gene: TRBJ2-5; abundance: -
CDR3aa: ASSPETPGGEKLF; v_gene: TRBV4-1; j_gene: TRBJ1-4; abundance: -
CDR3aa: ASSLVTGNYGYT; v_gene: TRBV5-1; j_gene: TRBJ1-2; abundance: -
CDR3aa: ASSDGPTNQPQH; v_gene: TRBV2; j_gene: TRBJ1-5; abundance: once
CDR3aa: ASSLVDRGHQPQH; v_gene: TRBV28; j_gene: TRBJ1-5; abundance: once
CDR3aa: ASSSLIQGTTNYGYT; v_gene: TRBV28; j_gene: TRBJ1-2; abundance: -
CDR3aa: ASSLALAEEETQY; v_gene: TRBV5-1; j_gene: TRBJ2-5; abundance: -
CDR3aa: ASSQGAGVNYEQF; v_gene: TRBV4-2; j_gene: TRBJ2-1; abundance: -
CDR3aa: ASSLGPGEGTGELF; v_gene: TRBV5-6; j_gene: TRBJ2-2; abundance: -
CDR3aa: ASSRTGLSTDTQY; v_gene: TRBV6-5; j_gene: TRBJ2-3; abundance: -
CDR3aa: ASRQGSYNSPLH; v_gene: TRBV6-5; j_gene: TRBJ1-6; abundance: -
CDR3aa: ASSFQGTDNEKLF; v_gene: TRBV5-1; j_gene: TRBJ1-4; abundance: -
CDR3aa: ASSSTGGNQPQH; v_gene: TRBV19; j_gene: TRBJ1-5; abundance: -
CDR3aa: ASSHQKTATNEKLF; v_gene: TRBV4-1; j_gene: TRBJ1-4; abundance: -
CDR3aa: ASSPYSRVSGANVLT; v_gene: TRBV11-2; j_gene: TRBJ2-6; abundance: -
CDR3aa: ASSEATANYGYT; v_gene: TRBV2; j_gene: TRBJ1-2; abundance: -
CDR3aa: ASSEVAGYT; v_gene: TRBV2; j_gene: TRBJ1-2; abundance: -
CDR3aa: ASSHTLGDRDQETQY; v_gene: TRBV14; j_gene: TRBJ2-5; abundance: -
CDR3aa: ASGPTGGGYGYT; v_gene: TRBV6-5; j_gene: TRBJ1-2; abundance: few
CDR3aa: ASSEGASPLH; v_gene: TRBV6-1; j_gene: TRBJ1-6; abundance: -
CDR3aa: ASSLGRGLYYGYT; v_gene: TRBV5-8; j_gene: TRBJ1-2; abundance: -
CDR3aa: ASTPVAGGPFDEQF; v_gene: TRBV5-1; j_gene: TRBJ2-1; abundance: -
CDR3aa: ASRASNYGYT; v_gene: TRBV5-4; j_gene: TRBJ1-2; abundance: -
CDR3aa: ASSRRAGGGTGELF; v_gene: TRBV5-6; j_gene: TRBJ2-2; abundance: -
CDR3aa: ASITDGALLSGANVLT; v_gene: TRBV19; j_gene: TRBJ2-6; abundance: -
CDR3aa: ASRKRFLSNTEAF; v_gene: TRBV2; j_gene: TRBJ1-1; abundance: -
CDR3aa: AWSLGQRDGYT; v_gene: TRBV30; j_gene: TRBJ1-2; abundance: few
CDR3aa: ASSSLDRATEAF; v_gene: TRBV5-1; j_gene: TRBJ1-1; abundance: -
CDR3aa: ASSLFSSGGSRDTQY; v_gene: TRBV11-2; j_gene: TRBJ2-3; abundance: -